This T cell receptor (beta chain) comes out of a study of Ad26.COV2.S vaccination and SARS-CoV-2 variants listed by TCRdb under 2021. General notes on the study: Vaccine-arm donors came from COV1001, a multicentre, randomized, double-blind, placebo-controlled phase I-IIa trial of Ad26.COV2.S in healthy adults. Dosing of Ad26.COV2.S was intramuscular, at either 5x10^10 or 1x10^11 viral particles, delivered as one shot or as two shots spaced 56 days apart. The specificity and breadth of SARS-CoV-2-reactive T cell receptors after Ad26.COV2.S vaccination were assessed by TCRbeta repertoire sequencing. The TCR-sequenced set comprised around 30 samples: around 20 Ad26.COV2.S vaccine recipients, 5 placebo recipients and 8 SARS-CoV-2 convalescent individuals. Trial participants were randomized into five groups of five: low-dose or high-dose Ad26.COV2.S given once or twice, or placebo on both occasions. Blinding of investigators to trial group allocation was maintained during experiments and outcome assessment. Paper-wide results and their limitations: Comparing responses between vaccine doses or regimens was not something the study was powered to do. Compared with placebo recipients, Ad26.COV2.S recipients showed higher spike-specific TCR breadth (P = 0.0014). The authors noted that the TCR breadth and depth analyses may have underestimated total T cell responses. After vaccination, substantial breadth of spike-specific CD8+ and CD4+ T cell responses was reported. Non-spike TCR breadth was comparable between vaccine and placebo recipients, consistent with the vaccine containing only spike.

Comments on this clone: No antigen is known for it. One base away there is no much larger clone; base qualities are not given.

The immunoSEQ Assay was the method used to sequence TCRbeta CDR3 regions. After extraction, genomic DNA underwent amplification by bias-controlled multiplex PCR, followed by high-throughput sequencing. The original methods were these. To quantify the absolute abundance of every unique TCRbeta CDR3 region, sequences were collapsed and filtered. T cell fraction was estimated by normalization of TCRbeta template counts to usable DNA, with usable DNA being measured through amplification of reference genes present in all nucleated cells. Repertoire TCRs were annotated as SARS-CoV-2-specific when V gene, CDR3 amino acid sequence and J gene were exactly matched to a known reactive TCR set. The reference SARS-CoV-2 TCR set was obtained from MIRA and was filtered for enrichment in COVID-19-positive ImmuneCODE repertoires, whereby public or cross-reactive TCRs were removed. Based on the MIRA antigens, annotated TCRs were further analysed at the level of specific ORF or position within ORF. Breadth was defined as the number of annotated unique rearrangements divided by the total number of unique productive rearrangements, and depth was defined as the summed frequency of the annotated unique rearrangements. Two-sided Wilcoxon rank-sum tests were applied when comparing TCR breadth between groups. TCRdb stores this immuneACCESS table with in-frame sequences only. Part of the clones is absent; in the studies checked, under half of the shortfall reflects unresolved V genes, and no reason is known for the rest. That table is the source of V, J and clone size, and D and trimming were worked out from the DNA. The sample table holds fewer than 400,000 clones, of which roughly 90% were seen once. The ten largest make up 5% to 6.5% of the sample.

This specimen's treatment or condition label, per the study, means: around 19 received Ad26.COV2.S at low or high dose, single or two shots; 5 received placebo; per-sample allocation not given. Repertoires of vaccine and placebo recipients were sequenced from samples collected on day 63 after the first injection. In Cohort 1b, around 23 adults aged 18-55 years were enrolled at a single site in Boston, USA, between 29 July and 7 August 2020. Ad26.COV2.S was a replication-incompetent adenovirus type 26 vector expressing a prefusion-stabilized SARS-CoV-2 spike protein from the original Wuhan strain. The germline V gene gives CDR1 as MDHEN and CDR2 as SYDVKM. Compared with germline, V lacks 7 bases and J lacks 1 base; bases without a gene match: 7. Measured from the cysteine to the valine, the CDR3 is 14 residues long. This entry keeps only the CDR3 DNA: 42 bases, framed from base 1.

The sequence links TRBV28 to TRBJ2-7; TRBD2 matches 7 bases in the middle. This clonotype originated in a person between 18 and 60 years old who received the Ad26.COV2.S COVID-19 vaccine or a placebo. The sample consisted of peripheral blood, taken in a trial of Ad26.COV2.S vaccine versus placebo. The sequenced DNA: TGTGCCAGCAATCAGCGGGGCCCATCCTACGAGCAGTACGTC. Its translation reads: CASNQRGPSYEQYV.